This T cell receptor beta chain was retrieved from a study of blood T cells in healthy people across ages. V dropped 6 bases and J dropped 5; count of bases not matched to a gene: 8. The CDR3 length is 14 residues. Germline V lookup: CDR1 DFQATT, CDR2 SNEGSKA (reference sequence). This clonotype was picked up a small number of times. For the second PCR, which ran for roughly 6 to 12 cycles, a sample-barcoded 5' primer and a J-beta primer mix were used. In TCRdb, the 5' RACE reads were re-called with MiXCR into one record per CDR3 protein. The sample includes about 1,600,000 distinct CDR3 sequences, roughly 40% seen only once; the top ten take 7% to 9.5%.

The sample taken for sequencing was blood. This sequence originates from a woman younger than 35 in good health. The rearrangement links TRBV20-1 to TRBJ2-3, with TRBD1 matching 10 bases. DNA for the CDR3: TGCAGTGCGGCGCCTGGACAGGGGGGAGATACGCAGTATTTT. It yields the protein CSAAPGQGGDTQYF.